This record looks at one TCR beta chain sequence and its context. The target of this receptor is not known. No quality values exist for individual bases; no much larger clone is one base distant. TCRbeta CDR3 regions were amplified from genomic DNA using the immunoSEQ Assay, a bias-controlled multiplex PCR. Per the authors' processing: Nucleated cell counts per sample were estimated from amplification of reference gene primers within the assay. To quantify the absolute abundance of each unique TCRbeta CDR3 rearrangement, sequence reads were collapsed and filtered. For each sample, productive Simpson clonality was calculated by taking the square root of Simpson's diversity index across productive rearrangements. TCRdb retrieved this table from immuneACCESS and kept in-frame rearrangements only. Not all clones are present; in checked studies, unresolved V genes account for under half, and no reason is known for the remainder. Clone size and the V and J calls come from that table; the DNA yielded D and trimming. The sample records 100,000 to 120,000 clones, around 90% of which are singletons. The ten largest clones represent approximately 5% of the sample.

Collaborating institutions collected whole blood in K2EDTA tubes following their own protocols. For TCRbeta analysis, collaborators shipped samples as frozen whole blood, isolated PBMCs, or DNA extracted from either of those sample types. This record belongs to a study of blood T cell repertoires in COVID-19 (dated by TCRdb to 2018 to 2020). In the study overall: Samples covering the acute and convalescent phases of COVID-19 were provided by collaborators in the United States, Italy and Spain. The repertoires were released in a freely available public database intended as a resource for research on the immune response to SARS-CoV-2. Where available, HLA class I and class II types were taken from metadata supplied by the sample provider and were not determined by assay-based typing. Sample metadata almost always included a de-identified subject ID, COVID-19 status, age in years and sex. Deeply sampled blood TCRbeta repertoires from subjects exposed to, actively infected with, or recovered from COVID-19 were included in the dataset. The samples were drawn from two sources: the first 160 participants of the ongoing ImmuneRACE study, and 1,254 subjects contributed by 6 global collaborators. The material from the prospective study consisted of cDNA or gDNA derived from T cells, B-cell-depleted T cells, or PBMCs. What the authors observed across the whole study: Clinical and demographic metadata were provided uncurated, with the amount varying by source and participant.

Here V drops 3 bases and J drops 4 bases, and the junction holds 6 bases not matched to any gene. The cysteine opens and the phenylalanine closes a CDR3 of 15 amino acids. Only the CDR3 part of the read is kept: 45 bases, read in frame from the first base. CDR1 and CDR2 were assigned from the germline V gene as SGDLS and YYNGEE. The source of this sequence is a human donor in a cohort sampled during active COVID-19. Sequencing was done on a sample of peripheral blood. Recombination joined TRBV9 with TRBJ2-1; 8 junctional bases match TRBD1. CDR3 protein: CASSGRDRSYNEQFF. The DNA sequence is TGTGCCAGCAGCGGCCGGGACAGGTCTTACAATGAGCAGTTCTTC. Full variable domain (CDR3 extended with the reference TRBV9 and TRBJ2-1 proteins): DSGVTQTPKHLITATGQRVTLRCSPRSGDLSVYWYQQSLDQGLQFLIQYYNGEERAKGNILERFSAQQFPDLHSELNLSSLELGDSALYFCASSGRDRSYNEQFFGPGTRLTVL.